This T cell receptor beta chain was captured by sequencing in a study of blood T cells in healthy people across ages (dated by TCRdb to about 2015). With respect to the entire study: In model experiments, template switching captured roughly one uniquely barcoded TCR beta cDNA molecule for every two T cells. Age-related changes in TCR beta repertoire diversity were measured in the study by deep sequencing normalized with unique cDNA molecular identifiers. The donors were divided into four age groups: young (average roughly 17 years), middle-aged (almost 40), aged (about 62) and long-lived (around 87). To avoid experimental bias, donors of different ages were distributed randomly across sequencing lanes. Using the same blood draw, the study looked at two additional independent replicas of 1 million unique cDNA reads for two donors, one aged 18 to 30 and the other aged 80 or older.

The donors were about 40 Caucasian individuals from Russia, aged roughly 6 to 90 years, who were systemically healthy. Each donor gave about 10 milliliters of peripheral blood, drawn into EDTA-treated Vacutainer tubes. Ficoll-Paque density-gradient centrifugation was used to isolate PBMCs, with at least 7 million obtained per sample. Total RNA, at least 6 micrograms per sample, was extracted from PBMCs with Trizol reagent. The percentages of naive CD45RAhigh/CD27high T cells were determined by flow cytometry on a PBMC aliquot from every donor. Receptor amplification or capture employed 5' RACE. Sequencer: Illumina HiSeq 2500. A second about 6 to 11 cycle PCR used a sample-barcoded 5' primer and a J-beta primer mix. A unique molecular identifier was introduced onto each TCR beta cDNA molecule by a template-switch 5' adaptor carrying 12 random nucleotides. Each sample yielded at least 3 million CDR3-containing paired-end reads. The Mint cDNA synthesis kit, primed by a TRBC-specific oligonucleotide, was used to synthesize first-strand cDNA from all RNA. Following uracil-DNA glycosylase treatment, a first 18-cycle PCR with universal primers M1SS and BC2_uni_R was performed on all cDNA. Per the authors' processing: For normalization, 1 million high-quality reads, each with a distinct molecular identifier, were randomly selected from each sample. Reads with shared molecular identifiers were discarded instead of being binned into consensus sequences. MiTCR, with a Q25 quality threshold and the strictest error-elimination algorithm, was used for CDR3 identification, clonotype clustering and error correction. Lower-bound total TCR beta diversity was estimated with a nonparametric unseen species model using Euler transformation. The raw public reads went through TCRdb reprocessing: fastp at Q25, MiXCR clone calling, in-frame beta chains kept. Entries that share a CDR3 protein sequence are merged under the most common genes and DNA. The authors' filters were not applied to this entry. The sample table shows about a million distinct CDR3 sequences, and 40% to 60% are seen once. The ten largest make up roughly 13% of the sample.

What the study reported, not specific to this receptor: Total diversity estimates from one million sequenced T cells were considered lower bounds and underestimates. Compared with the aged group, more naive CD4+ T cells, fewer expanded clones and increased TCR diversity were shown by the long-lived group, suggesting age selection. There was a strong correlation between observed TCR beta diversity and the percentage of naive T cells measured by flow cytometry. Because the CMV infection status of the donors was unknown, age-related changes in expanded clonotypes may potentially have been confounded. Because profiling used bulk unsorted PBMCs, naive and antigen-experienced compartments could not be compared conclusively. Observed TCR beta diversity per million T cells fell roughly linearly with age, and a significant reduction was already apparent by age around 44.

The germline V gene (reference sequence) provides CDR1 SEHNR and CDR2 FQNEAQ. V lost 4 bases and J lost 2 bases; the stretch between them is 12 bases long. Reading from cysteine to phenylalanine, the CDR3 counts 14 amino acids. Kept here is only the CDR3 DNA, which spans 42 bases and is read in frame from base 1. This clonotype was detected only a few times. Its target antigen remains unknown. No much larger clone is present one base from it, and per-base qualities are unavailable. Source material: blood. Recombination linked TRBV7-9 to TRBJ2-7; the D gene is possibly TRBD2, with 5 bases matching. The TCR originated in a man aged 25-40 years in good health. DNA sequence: TGTGCCAGCAGCTCTCCGGACTTAACCTACGAGCAGTACTTC. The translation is CASSSPDLTYEQYF.